This TCR beta chain is from a study of CD8 T cells in ankylosing spondylitis. The CDR3 runs 14 residues. Germline V lookup: CDR1 LGHNA, CDR2 YNFKEQ. V shed 1 base and J shed 6 bases, with 13 bases lying between them. General study findings and limits: Made up of eight highly homologous variants, a TCR beta motif appeared characteristic of ankylosing spondylitis blood.

TCRdb redid the calling of the 5' RACE reads with MiXCR, one entry per CDR3 protein. The data contain hundreds of thousands of distinct CDR3 sequences, 25% to 30% of them seen just once; the ten biggest clones take up 0.89%. Turning to this clonotype: What it binds is not known.

The receptor was derived from a male donor with ankylosing spondylitis. The sequencing sample was made of blood, either unsorted or a sorted T cell fraction (not recorded which). This rearrangement joins TRBV4-2 to TRBJ2-7; D is ambiguous. The CDR3 sequence is CASSQGSRRVEQYF. CDR3 bases: TGTGCCAGCAGCCAAGGATCGCGCCGAGTCGAGCAGTACTTC.